The 10 T cell receptor beta chains presented below share a single source sample, sequenced in a study of cytomegalovirus exposure and HLA in healthy donors. It was with 60 Vbeta and 13 Jbeta primers that the PCR ran. The protocol was immunoSEQ multiplex PCR, while the TCRdb copy is restricted to in-frame clones and leaves out a portion. The data contain some 120,000 clones, over 75% of them seen just once; the ten biggest clones take up more than 1.4%. The material sequenced was PBMCs. These receptors all stem from a woman younger than 30 in good health and CMV-seronegative.

The chain combines TRBV6-6 with TRBJ1-5; TRBD1 matches 10 bases. Trimming removed 6 bases from V and 4 bases from J; junction bases left unmatched: 6. This CDR3 contains 15 residues. The germline CDR1 and CDR2 sequences are MNHNY and SVGAGI (reference sequence). CDR3 protein: CASSPGQGTNQPQHF. For the CDR3, the DNA is TGTGCCAGCAGCCCGGGACAGGGGACTAATCAGCCCCAGCATTTT.

This chain joins TRBV6-1 and TRBJ2-5; 12 bases map to TRBD2. CDR1 MNHNS and CDR2 SASEGT come from the germline V gene. The CDR3 is 16 residues long. Trimming removed 2 bases from V and 10 bases from J; junction bases left unmatched: 11. The DNA of the CDR3 is TGTGCCAGCAGTGAACGGGCTAGCGGGGGGGTTCAGCGCCAGTACTTC. This gives the protein CASSERASGGVQRQYF.

This clone was counted between two and nine times. The chain joins TRBV7-9 to TRBJ1-1; D is possibly TRBD1 (6 bases). Trimming removed 10 bases at V and 4 bases at J, with 16 bases between. Germline lookup yields CDR1 SEHNR and CDR2 FQNEAQ (reference sequence). The CDR3 consists of 13 residues. The CDR3 nucleotides are TGTGCCACTGGGGGGGGCGAGGGCACTGAAGCTTTCTTT. Translated, it gives CATGGGEGTEAFF.

The chain links TRBV4-1 to TRBJ2-7; 10 bases are a match to TRBD2. The CDR3 consists of 16 residues. J was trimmed by 2 bases and V by 0 bases; bases with no gene match: 4. CDR1 and CDR2 from the germline V gene are MGHRA and YSYEKL. The CDR3: CASSQDPGLATYEQYF. DNA of the CDR3: TGCGCCAGCAGCCAAGATCCGGGACTAGCGACCTACGAGCAGTACTTC.

The V and J genes are TRBV5-1 and TRBJ1-2; D not resolved. The germline V gene has CDR1 SGHRS and CDR2 YFSETQ. CDR3 size: 14 residues. Trimming removed 0 bases at V and 3 bases at J, with 9 bases between. CDR3: CASSLGGEHYGYTF. In nucleotides, the CDR3 is TGCGCCAGCAGCTTGGGCGGGGAACACTATGGCTACACCTTC. The full variable domain, its missing parts supplied by reference TRBV5-1 and TRBJ1-2, is KAGVTQTPRYLIKTRGQQVTLSCSPISGHRSVSWYQQTPGQGLQFLFEYFSETQRNKGNFPGRFSGRQFSNSRSEMNVSTLELGDSALYLCASSLGGEHYGYTFGSGTRLTVV.

This chain connects TRBV27 to TRBJ2-7; TRBD2 matches at 13 bases. The CDR3 runs 16 residues. V shed 4 bases, J shed 3 bases, and the junction held 6 bases outside the gene matches. From germline, CDR1 is MNHEY and CDR2 SMNVEV (reference sequence). The CDR3 here is CASSSGLAGVVYEQYF. In DNA form, the CDR3 reads TGTGCCAGCAGTTCCGGACTAGCGGGGGTGGTCTACGAGCAGTACTTC.

The chain recombines TRBV6-5 with TRBJ1-1; tentatively, D is TRBD1 (5 bases). V lost 6 bases, J lost 0 bases, and 14 bases lay in between. This CDR3 contains 15 residues. CDR1 and CDR2 from the germline V gene are MNHEY and SVGAGI. The CDR3: CASSPTATMNTEAFF. The CDR3 bases are TGTGCCAGCAGCCCGACAGCTACCATGAACACTGAAGCTTTCTTT.

The chain uses TRBV7-2 and TRBJ2-3; 12 bases align to TRBD2. The CDR3 spans 17 residues. After removal of 5 bases from V and 2 bases from J, the junction contained 8 bases not matched to a gene. Germline V gene sequence: CDR1 SGHTA, CDR2 FQGNSA. The CDR3 region is CASSRLSSGGATDTQYF. The CDR3 DNA follows: TGTGCCAGCAGCAGACTTTCTAGCGGGGGGGCCACAGATACGCAGTATTTT.

The chain combines TRBV2 with TRBJ1-1; 8 bases are a match to TRBD1. Germline lookup yields CDR1 SNHLY and CDR2 FYNNEI. The V and J ends lost 6 bases and 6 bases, in that order; junction bases with no gene match: 9. The CDR3 runs 14 residues. CDR3 residues: CASRITQQGAEAFF. In DNA, the CDR3 is TGTGCCAGCAGGATCACGCAACAGGGGGCTGAAGCTTTCTTT.

J is TRBJ1-5 and V is TRBV6-5; D may be TRBD1 (6 bases). The V gene's germline CDR1 is MNHEY and CDR2 SVGAGI. The V and J ends lost 6 bases and 6 bases respectively, with 15 bases between them. The CDR3 has 14 residues. The CDR3 loop reads CASSPIDRRQPQHF. The DNA for the CDR3 is TGTGCCAGCAGCCCCATCGACAGGCGTCAGCCCCAGCATTTT.